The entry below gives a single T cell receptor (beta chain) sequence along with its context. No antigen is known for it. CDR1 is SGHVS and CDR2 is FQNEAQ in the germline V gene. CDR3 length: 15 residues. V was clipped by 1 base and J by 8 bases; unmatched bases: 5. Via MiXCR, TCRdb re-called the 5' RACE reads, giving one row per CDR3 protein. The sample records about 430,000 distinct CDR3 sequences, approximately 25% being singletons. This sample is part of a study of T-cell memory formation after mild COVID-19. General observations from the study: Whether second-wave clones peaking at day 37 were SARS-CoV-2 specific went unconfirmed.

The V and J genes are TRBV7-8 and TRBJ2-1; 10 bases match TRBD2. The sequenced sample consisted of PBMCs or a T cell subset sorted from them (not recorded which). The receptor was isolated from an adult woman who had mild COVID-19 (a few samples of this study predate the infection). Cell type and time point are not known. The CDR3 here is CASSLEAGGPDEQFF. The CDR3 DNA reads TGTGCCAGCAGCTTAGAAGCGGGGGGGCCTGATGAGCAGTTCTTC.